This T cell receptor (beta chain) was captured by sequencing in a study of blood T cells in healthy people across ages. There are 17 residues in the CDR3. Trimming removed 4 bases at V and 5 bases at J, with 23 bases between. This clonotype turned up a few times. Combining a sample-barcoded 5' primer with a J-beta primer mix, a second PCR ran for 7 to 11 cycles. The yield of each sample was at least 3 million CDR3-containing paired-end reads. A single record per CDR3 protein comes from TCRdb applying MiXCR to the 5' RACE reads. The sample yields 790,000 or so distinct CDR3 sequences, around three fifths seen once. Donation came from healthy Caucasian individuals in Russia who were aged about 6 to 100.

Input material: blood. This clonotype was obtained from a man aged 40-50 years in good health. The V call is TRBV12-3 or TRBV12-4, the J call TRBJ2-5; D might be TRBD2 (6 bases). CDR3 amino acids: CASSSSLGDGRGETQYF. Written as DNA, the CDR3 is TGTGCCAGCAGTTCTTCCCTTGGGGACGGGAGAGGTGAGACCCAGTACTTC.